The 2 T cell receptor beta chains reported below all come from one sample, sequenced in a study of blood T cell repertoires in COVID-19. Libraries were prepared by immunoSEQ multiplex PCR; TCRdb keeps only in-frame clonotypes and omits some of them. Altogether roughly 340,000 clones are present, about nine tenths being singletons, with the ten largest covering around 7.9%. The sample comprised peripheral blood. These TCRs come from a woman between 65 and 79 years old with COVID-19, enrolled during active disease.

The chain uses TRBV15 and TRBJ2-1, with 7 bases fitting TRBD1. Germline-derived CDR1 and CDR2 are LNHNV and YYDKDF (reference sequence). V shed 1 base, J shed 4 bases, and the junction held 4 bases outside the gene matches. The CDR3 totals 15 residues. The DNA for the CDR3 is TGTGCCACCAGCAGAGGGGGGACAGAGTACAATGAGCAGTTCTTC. As protein: CATSRGGTEYNEQFF.

V usage is TRBV3-1 (or the pseudogene TRBV3-2) and J usage is TRBJ1-6; D is uncertain. CDR1 and CDR2 (germline): LGHDT, YNNKEL (reference sequence). CDR3 size: 14 residues. V was shortened by 3 bases and J by 6 bases, with 9 bases between the two germline ends. The CDR3 DNA reads as TGTGCCAGCAGCCATAATTCCCCTAATTCACCCCTCCACTTT. This sequence encodes CASSHNSPNSPLHF.